Listed below are T cell receptor beta chains from one sample, sequenced in a study of B cell selection in AIRE deficiency. Sequenced by immunoSEQ multiplex PCR; TCRdb stores in-frame clones only, minus some. The repertoire holds approximately 21,000 clones, less than 95% seen once, with 1.5% to 2.5% in the top ten. What was sequenced was Tregs sorted from PBMCs. The source of these receptors is a human donor with AIRE deficiency. Each CDR3 is given with its conserved first and last residue. Fields, in order: J gene, CDR3 length, V gene, D gene, clone size, CDR3 protein, CDR3 DNA. The D gene is left open where the match is weak. Rows may omit the clone size; those that give it use once, few, many or a size class.

j_call: TRBJ2-7
cdr3_length: 14
v_call: TRBV10-3
d_call: .
clone_size: .
cdr3_aa: CAISGGTRAYEQYF
cdr3_nt: TGTGCCATCAGTGGGGGGACACGAGCCTACGAGCAGTACTTC

j_call: TRBJ2-4
cdr3_length: 16
v_call: TRBV28
d_call: .
clone_size: .
cdr3_aa: CASSSPGRASKNIQYF
cdr3_nt: TGTGCCAGCAGTTCCCCCGGGCGGGCCTCCAAAAACATTCAGTACTTC

j_call: TRBJ2-7
cdr3_length: 16
v_call: TRBV7-2
d_call: TRBD2
clone_size: .
cdr3_aa: CASSLRTGLPPREQYF
cdr3_nt: TGTGCCAGCAGCCTCAGGACGGGACTACCGCCCCGCGAGCAGTACTTC

j_call: TRBJ1-5
cdr3_length: 15
v_call: TRBV19
d_call: .
clone_size: .
cdr3_aa: CASSISGPLNQPQHF
cdr3_nt: TGTGCCAGTAGTATATCCGGGCCTCTTAATCAGCCCCAGCATTTT

j_call: TRBJ1-2
cdr3_length: 16
v_call: TRBV27
d_call: .
clone_size: few
cdr3_aa: CASSPQRTAINYGYTF
cdr3_nt: TGTGCCAGCAGTCCACAGAGGACAGCGATAAACTATGGCTACACCTTC

j_call: TRBJ1-5
cdr3_length: 15
v_call: TRBV27
d_call: TRBD1
clone_size: .
cdr3_aa: CASSLVTGGNQPQHF
cdr3_nt: TGTGCCAGCAGTTTAGTCACAGGGGGGAATCAGCCCCAGCATTTT

j_call: TRBJ2-5
cdr3_length: 15
v_call: TRBV7-3
d_call: .
clone_size: once
cdr3_aa: CASSLNSGVGETQYF
cdr3_nt: TGTGCCAGCAGCTTAAATTCGGGAGTCGGAGAGACCCAGTACTTC

j_call: TRBJ2-7
cdr3_length: 15
v_call: TRBV5-1
d_call: .
clone_size: .
cdr3_aa: CASSFRLAINYEQYF
cdr3_nt: TGCGCCAGCAGCTTTCGCCTAGCGATTAACTACGAGCAGTACTTC

j_call: TRBJ1-2
cdr3_length: 17
v_call: TRBV15
d_call: TRBD1
clone_size: .
cdr3_aa: CATSRGWLDRGNYGYTF
cdr3_nt: TGTGCCACCAGCAGAGGATGGCTGGACAGGGGGAACTATGGCTACACCTTC

j_call: TRBJ2-2
cdr3_length: 16
v_call: TRBV2
d_call: TRBD2
clone_size: .
cdr3_aa: CASSLLAGANTGELFF
cdr3_nt: TGTGCCAGCAGTCTACTAGCGGGGGCGAACACCGGGGAGCTGTTTTTT

j_call: TRBJ1-2
cdr3_length: 13
v_call: TRBV9
d_call: .
clone_size: .
cdr3_aa: CASRSEDFYGYTF
cdr3_nt: TGTGCCAGCAGGTCGGAGGATTTCTATGGCTACACCTTC

j_call: TRBJ2-3
cdr3_length: 14
v_call: TRBV5-8
d_call: TRBD1
clone_size: .
cdr3_aa: CASSSGQGGNTQYF
cdr3_nt: TGTGCCAGCAGCTCGGGACAGGGGGGGAATACGCAGTATTTT

j_call: TRBJ2-7
cdr3_length: 14
v_call: TRBV7-2
d_call: TRBD2
clone_size: .
cdr3_aa: CASTSGTTFYEQYF
cdr3_nt: TGTGCCAGCACCTCCGGGACTACATTCTACGAGCAGTACTTC

j_call: TRBJ2-7
cdr3_length: 15
v_call: TRBV7-8
d_call: TRBD1
clone_size: .
cdr3_aa: CASSLWGQVSYEQYF
cdr3_nt: TGTGCCAGCAGCTTATGGGGACAGGTCTCCTACGAGCAGTACTTC

j_call: TRBJ1-1
cdr3_length: 16
v_call: TRBV2
d_call: TRBD1
clone_size: .
cdr3_aa: CASSRDREIAWGEAFF
cdr3_nt: TGTGCCAGCAGTCGGGACAGGGAGATCGCCTGGGGTGAAGCTTTCTTT

j_call: TRBJ1-2
cdr3_length: 13
v_call: TRBV5-8
d_call: .
clone_size: .
cdr3_aa: CASSLAGGNGYTF
cdr3_nt: TGTGCCAGCAGCTTGGCTGGAGGAAATGGCTACACCTTC

j_call: TRBJ1-2
cdr3_length: 18
v_call: TRBV6-1
d_call: TRBD1
clone_size: .
cdr3_aa: CASSGASRDRGFNYGYTF
cdr3_nt: TGTGCCAGCAGTGGAGCGTCCCGGGACAGGGGGTTTAACTATGGCTACACCTTC

j_call: TRBJ2-7
cdr3_length: 14
v_call: TRBV30
d_call: TRBD2
clone_size: .
cdr3_aa: CAWSGLAGHYEQYF
cdr3_nt: TGTGCCTGGAGCGGACTAGCGGGTCACTACGAGCAGTACTTC

j_call: TRBJ2-7
cdr3_length: 13
v_call: TRBV28
d_call: .
clone_size: .
cdr3_aa: CASGRLDSYEQYF
cdr3_nt: TGTGCCAGCGGTCGGCTAGACTCCTACGAGCAGTACTTC

j_call: TRBJ1-2
cdr3_length: 14
v_call: TRBV12-5
d_call: .
clone_size: .
cdr3_aa: CASGFGTTNYGYTF
cdr3_nt: TGTGCTAGTGGTTTCGGCACCACTAACTATGGCTACACCTTC

j_call: TRBJ2-2
cdr3_length: 15
v_call: TRBV7-2
d_call: TRBD1
clone_size: .
cdr3_aa: CASSERGQGDGELFF
cdr3_nt: TGTGCCAGCAGCGAACGGGGACAGGGCGACGGGGAGCTGTTTTTT

j_call: TRBJ2-5
cdr3_length: 11
v_call: TRBV5-1
d_call: .
clone_size: .
cdr3_aa: CASSLAGPQYF
cdr3_nt: TGCGCCAGCAGCTTGGCCGGGCCCCAGTACTTC

j_call: TRBJ2-2
cdr3_length: 16
v_call: TRBV6-5
d_call: .
clone_size: .
cdr3_aa: CASSYSSGGPTGELFF
cdr3_nt: TGTGCCAGCAGTTACTCGAGTGGGGGCCCCACCGGGGAGCTGTTTTTT

j_call: TRBJ2-1
cdr3_length: 15
v_call: TRBV6-1
d_call: .
clone_size: .
cdr3_aa: CASEIVGGAYNEQFF
cdr3_nt: TGTGCCAGTGAAATTGTGGGGGGTGCATACAATGAGCAGTTCTTC

j_call: TRBJ2-7
cdr3_length: 14
v_call: TRBV10-1
d_call: .
clone_size: .
cdr3_aa: CASSGRVGSYEQYF
cdr3_nt: TGCGCCAGCAGTGGGAGGGTGGGGTCCTACGAGCAGTACTTC

j_call: TRBJ1-2
cdr3_length: 17
v_call: TRBV7-9
d_call: TRBD1
clone_size: .
cdr3_aa: CASSSPAPGTGNYGYTF
cdr3_nt: TGTGCCAGCAGCTCCCCCGCCCCAGGGACAGGGAACTATGGCTACACCTTC

j_call: TRBJ2-7
cdr3_length: 13
v_call: TRBV28
d_call: TRBD1
clone_size: .
cdr3_aa: CATRQGFPHEQYF
cdr3_nt: TGTGCCACCCGACAGGGGTTCCCCCACGAGCAGTACTTC

j_call: TRBJ1-5
cdr3_length: 15
v_call: TRBV28
d_call: .
clone_size: .
cdr3_aa: CASSSGFYSNQPQHF
cdr3_nt: TGTGCCAGCAGCTCAGGATTTTATAGCAATCAGCCCCAGCATTTT